This T cell receptor (beta chain) was observed in a study of early stage breast cancer tumors. Assay: immunoSEQ multiplex PCR; the TCRdb copy retains only in-frame clones and omits some. The repertoire includes some 28,000 clones, approximately 80% of them detected once, and about 13% sits in the top ten. V lost 2 bases and J lost 1, with 8 bases in between. CDR3 length: 15 residues. CDR1 and CDR2 from the germline V gene are SGHTA and FQGNSA. This clone has just a few counts. The sequenced sample consisted of blood. This receptor was identified in a person in their sixties with breast cancer. V is TRBV7-2 and J is TRBJ2-2, with D perhaps matching TRBD2 (6 bases). The CDR3 sequence: CASSLYSGNTGELFF. Written as DNA, the CDR3 is TGTGCCAGCAGCTTATATAGCGGGAACACCGGGGAGCTGTTTTTT.